The 3 T cell receptor beta chains below all came from one sample that was sequenced in a study of shared T cell receptors in the human thymus. The repertoire was sequenced with immunoSEQ multiplex PCR; TCRdb's copy has only in-frame clones and lacks some. Of a few hundred thousand clones listed, just under 95% are singletons. Sequencing was carried out using thymocytes. All receptors come from a human donor.

This chain links TRBV5-1 with TRBJ2-3, with D perhaps matching TRBD1 (6 bases). The CDR3 has 18 amino acids. CDR1 and CDR2 from the germline V gene are SGHRS and YFSETQ. The V end was cut by 0 bases, the J end by 4 bases, with 21 bases between. The CDR3 reads CASSLAKGTPATSDTQYF. The CDR3 DNA follows: TGCGCCAGCAGCTTGGCCAAGGGGACACCCGCAACCTCAGATACGCAGTATTTT.

The chain employs TRBV15 and TRBJ2-3; possibly TRBD1 for D (6 bases). V lost 3 bases and J lost 6, with 13 bases in between. This CDR3 comprises 14 residues. CDR1 LNHNV and CDR2 YYDKDF come from the germline V gene (reference sequence). Here the CDR3 reads CATSSGTSGDTQYF. The CDR3 DNA reads as TGTGCCACCAGCAGCGGGACATCTGGGGATACGCAGTATTTT.

In its sample, this clone was seen once. The chain is built from TRBV6-5 and TRBJ1-1; 10 positions agree with TRBD1. The J segment lost 5 bases and the V segment lost 5 bases, leaving 5 bases of the junction unmatched. CDR3 length equals 14 residues. Per germline, CDR1 MNHEY and CDR2 SVGAGI. This chain's CDR3 is CASSQDRGGTEAFF. The CDR3, as DNA: TGTGCCAGCAGTCAGGACAGGGGGGGGACTGAAGCTTTCTTT.